The T cell receptor beta chain described here comes from a study of shared clonotypes between healthy human individuals. As defined, naive CD8 cells were CD45RO-negative and positively selected for CCR7, with terminally differentiated effector memory CD45RA+ cells excluded. Only in-frame clones appear in the TCRdb table, and some are missing; sequencing was by immunoSEQ multiplex PCR. The sample shows around 2,100,000 clones, approximately 94% of them seen only once. The CDR3 has 15 amino acids. The germline V gene has CDR1 MNHEY and CDR2 SMNVEV (reference sequence). V lost 7 bases, J lost 4 bases, and 16 bases lay in between.

The sequencing input was naive CD8+ T cells sorted from blood. The genes are TRBV27 and TRBJ2-2; the D gene is possibly TRBD1 (5 bases). The TCR was taken from a man aged 18 to 30 in good health. The CDR3 nucleotides read TGTGCCAGCACCCACCTAGGGGCTAGCACCGGGGAGCTGTTTTTT. Amino acid sequence: CASTHLGASTGELFF.